Listed here are 27 T cell receptor beta chains from one sample, sequenced in a study of blood T cells in healthy people across ages. Using a J-beta primer mix together with a sample-barcoded 5' primer, a second PCR was run for roughly 6 to 11 cycles. A single record per CDR3 protein comes from TCRdb applying MiXCR to the 5' RACE reads. The sample has 650,000 to 800,000 distinct CDR3 sequences; approximately 48% are singletons. The material sequenced was blood. The receptors here all came from a man aged 60 to 69 in good health.

The genes are TRBV4-3 and TRBJ2-2; D gene uncertain. Between the trimmed V and J ends, which lost 3 bases and 8 bases, there was a span of 16 bases. The germline gives CDR1 LGHNA, CDR2 YSLEER. The CDR3 has 15 residues. For the CDR3, the DNA is TGCGCCAGCAGCCACCCGAGCTGGGATACTGGGGAGCTGTTTTTT. Residues: CASSHPSWDTGELFF.

This clonotype was seen a single time. The CDR3 region is CASRLDSLNTEAFF. CDR3 in DNA: TGTGCCAGCAGACTAGACAGCTTGAACACTGAAGCTTTCTTT. The chain combines TRBV7-6 with TRBJ1-1; tentative D call: TRBD1 (5 bases). The germline V and J ends were trimmed by 6 bases and 0 bases, with 11 bases remaining between them. The CDR3 loop spans 14 amino acids. CDR1 is SGHVS, CDR2 FNYEAQ, per germline.

The chain has TRBV7-2 and TRBJ2-1, with D uncertain. V dropped 2 bases and J dropped 13 bases, with 12 bases sitting between them. CDR1 is SGHTA and CDR2 is FQGNSA in the germline V gene. This CDR3 has 12 amino acids. The CDR3 reads CASSLMETGQFF. The CDR3 DNA reads TGTGCCAGCAGCTTAATGGAAACTGGCCAGTTCTTC.

The gene calls are TRBV30 and TRBJ1-1; a possible D gene is TRBD1 (6 bases). CDR1 is GTSNPN, CDR2 SVGIG, per germline (reference sequence). The CDR3 has 13 residues. V was pared by 5 bases and J by 3 bases, with 13 bases between. The DNA for the CDR3 is TGTGCCTGGTGGGACATGGCCTACACTGAAGCTTTCTTT. Encoded protein: CAWWDMAYTEAFF.

CDR3 amino acids: CATSRDSLNQPQHF. The CDR3 coding sequence is TGTGCCACCAGCAGGGACAGCCTAAATCAGCCCCAGCATTTT. V is TRBV15 and J is TRBJ1-5; perhaps TRBD1 as D (6 bases). CDR1 and CDR2 from the germline V gene are LNHNV and YYDKDF (reference sequence). This CDR3 is 14 amino acids long. The germline V and J ends were trimmed by 3 bases and 4 bases, with 10 bases remaining between them. Based on the CDR3 plus reference TRBV15 and TRBJ1-5, the full variable domain is DAMVIQNPRYQVTQFGKPVTLSCSQTLNHNVMYWYQQKSSQAPKLLFHYYDKDFNNEADTPDNFQSRRPNTSFCFLDIRSPGLGDTAMYLCATSRDSLNQPQHFGDGTRLSIL.

V is TRBV7-2 and J is TRBJ2-3, with 8 bases matching TRBD2. The V segment lost 5 bases and the J segment 4 bases; nucleotides outside the gene matches: 20. The CDR3 totals 19 residues. The germline V gene has CDR1 SGHTA and CDR2 FQGNSA. CDR3 nucleotide sequence: TGTGCCAGCAGCGTGATATCGGGGGGGTTGACAGTGCGGGCAGATACGCAGTATTTT. It specifies CASSVISGGLTVRADTQYF.

J is TRBJ2-1 and V is TRBV11-1, with D possibly TRBD1 on 6 matching bases. This CDR3 has 14 residues. Deletions cut 2 bases from V and 9 bases from J, with 14 bases between. Germline values: CDR1 SGHAT, CDR2 FQDESV (reference sequence). CDR3 amino acids: CASSLSLGAGEQFF. The CDR3 region has the DNA TGTGCCAGCAGCTTAAGCCTGGGGGCCGGTGAGCAGTTCTTC. The full variable domain, with the rest looked up from reference TRBV11-1 and TRBJ2-1, is EAEVAQSPRYKITEKSQAVAFWCDPISGHATLYWYRQILGQGPELLVQFQDESVVDDSQLPKDRFSAERLKGVDSTLKIQPAELGDSAMYLCASSLSLGAGEQFFGPGTRLTVL.

The CDR3 here is CAISAYGGEGSTDTQYF. The DNA for the CDR3 is TGTGCCATCAGTGCCTACGGAGGAGAAGGGAGCACAGATACGCAGTATTTT. The genes are TRBV10-3 and TRBJ2-3; tentative D call: TRBD2 (5 bases). Germline V gives CDR1 ENHRY, CDR2 SYGVKD. The V gene lost 4 bases and the J gene lost 0 bases, with 17 bases spanning the gap. CDR3 length: 17 amino acids.

In this sample, this clonotype turned up a few times. V and J are TRBV28 and TRBJ1-2; TRBD1 aligns across 10 bases. V dropped 3 bases and J dropped 3; count of bases not matched to a gene: 4. This CDR3 has 15 amino acids. Germline V gene sequence: CDR1 MDHEN, CDR2 SYDVKM. The CDR3 sequence: CASSFGTGVYYGYTF. Written as DNA, the CDR3 is TGTGCCAGCAGTTTTGGGACAGGGGTATACTATGGCTACACCTTC.

This chain joins TRBV3-1 and TRBJ1-2; D is unresolved. CDR3 length: 15 amino acids. The germline V and J ends were trimmed by 1 base and 4 bases, with 13 bases remaining between them. Germline V gives CDR1 LGHDT, CDR2 YNNKEL (reference sequence). CDR3 sequence (DNA): TGTGCCAGCAGCCAAGGGAGCTTTCGGGGCTATGGCTACACCTTC. Its protein product is CASSQGSFRGYGYTF.

This clonotype appeared a few times. V usage is TRBV6-1 and J usage is TRBJ2-2; D is unresolved. Germline CDR1 reads MNHNS; CDR2 reads SASEGT. The ends were cut back, 2 bases at V and 3 bases at J, with 7 bases in the middle. The CDR3 is 14 residues long. The CDR3 loop reads CASSESLYTGELFF. CDR3 DNA: TGTGCCAGCAGTGAATCACTGTACACCGGGGAGCTGTTTTTT.

This clonotype was counted once. The chain recombines TRBV5-5 with TRBJ2-1; 11 nucleotides agree with TRBD2. Trimming at V came to 7 bases and at J to 5 bases, leaving 2 bases not matched to a gene. The CDR3 is made up of 13 amino acids. Germline CDR1 reads SGHKS; CDR2 reads YYEKEE (reference sequence). CDR3 in DNA: TGTGCCAGCTCGGGACTAGCGGACAATGAGCAGTTCTTC. Its protein is CASSGLADNEQFF. Full variable domain (outside the CDR3, taken from reference TRBV5-5 and TRBJ2-1): DAGVTQSPTHLIKTRGQQVTLRCSPISGHKSVSWYQQVLGQGPQFIFQYYEKEERGRGNFPDRFSARQFPNYSSELNVNALLLGDSALYLCASSGLADNEQFFGPGTRLTVL.

The J gene is TRBJ1-1, the V gene TRBV21-1; TRBD1 reflects the table's D call only, with no check against the DNA. TRBV21-1 is recorded as a pseudogene. There are 17 residues in the CDR3. The CDR3: CASSRLSRGQINTEAFF. For the CDR3, the DNA is TGTGCCAGCAGCAGACTAAGCCGGGGACAGATTAACACTGAAGCTTTCTTT.

The chain is built from TRBV6-2 or TRBV6-3 and TRBJ2-5; D uncertain. The J call is uncertain, as TRBJ2-7 better fits the DNA end. Looked up from germline, CDR1 is MNHEY and CDR2 is SVGEGT. The CDR3 runs to 13 residues. This CDR3 reads CASGSWRSYEQYF. CDR3 in DNA: TGTGCCAGCGGTAGTTGGCGCAGCTACGAGCAGTACTTC.

There are a few counts of this clonotype. V and J are TRBV5-1 and TRBJ1-2; 7 positions agree with TRBD1. Germline V gene lookup returns CDR1 SGHRS and CDR2 YFSETQ. V was clipped by 1 base and J by 6 bases; unmatched bases: 3. This CDR3 comprises 13 residues. The CDR3: CASSLSQGDGYTF. For the CDR3, the DNA is TGCGCCAGCAGCTTGAGCCAGGGGGATGGCTACACCTTC.

The chain joins TRBV27 to TRBJ1-6, with D possibly matching TRBD1 (5 bases). This CDR3 contains 14 residues. With 4 bases removed from V and 9 bases from J, the gap between germline ends came to 13 bases. Germline assignment: CDR1 MNHEY and CDR2 SMNVEV (reference sequence). CDR3 in amino acids: CASSSGGSGSPLHF. In nucleotides, the CDR3 is TGTGCCAGCAGTTCGGGGGGTTCAGGTTCACCCCTCCACTTT.

Comment on this clonotype: Relative to the germline gene, one junction end is altered; a read error may explain this. The chain recombines TRBV20-1 with TRBJ1-5; D might be TRBD1 (6 bases). Germline CDR1 and CDR2: DFQATT and SNEGSKA (reference sequence). The CDR3 runs 14 residues. The CDR3 sequence: CSTRANRANQPQHF. Written as DNA, the CDR3 is TGCAGTACTAGAGCCAACAGGGCCAATCAGCCCCAGCATTTT.

This clonotype has only a few counts. This chain joins TRBV24-1 and TRBJ2-1; D perhaps matches TRBD2 (5 bases). Trimming took 4 bases from V and 0 from J, leaving 15 bases between them. The CDR3 runs to 17 residues. Germline assignment: CDR1 KGHDR and CDR2 SFDVKD. The CDR3 DNA reads TGTGCCACCAGTGACCCCTCGACTGGGAGCTCCTACAATGAGCAGTTCTTC. Protein sequence: CATSDPSTGSSYNEQFF.

The gene calls are TRBV7-9 and TRBJ2-7, with 9 bases lining up with TRBD2. The assigned J gene may be wrong: the sequence end matches TRBJ2-5 better. CDR1 SEHNR and CDR2 FQNEAQ come from the germline V gene (reference sequence). The CDR3 sequence is 15 residues long. CDR3 sequence reads: CASSSGTSYQETQYF. CDR3 bases: TGTGCCAGCAGCTCCGGGACTAGCTACCAAGAGACCCAGTACTTC.

The V and J genes are TRBV20-1 and TRBJ2-7; D might be TRBD2 (6 bases). Between the trimmed V and J ends, which lost 2 bases and 3 bases, there was a span of 20 bases. This CDR3 region has 16 residues. Germline V gives CDR1 DFQATT, CDR2 SNEGSKA (reference sequence). DNA for the CDR3: TGCAGTGCTAGAATGAGGGAGGAGGGTCCGTTCTACGAGCAGTACTTC. Protein product: CSARMREEGPFYEQYF.

This clonotype was seen a few times. The chain has TRBV29-1 and TRBJ2-5; D might be TRBD1 (6 bases). The V and J ends lost 2 bases and 4 bases respectively, with 14 bases between them. Germline V lookup: CDR1 SQVTM, CDR2 ANQGSEA. This CDR3 region has 14 residues. CDR3 DNA sequence: TGCAGCGTTGAAAAACAGGGCCTGGGAGAGACCCAGTACTTC. Translation gives CSVEKQGLGETQYF.

The V gene is TRBV5-6, the J gene TRBJ2-7, with 10 bases fitting TRBD1. This CDR3 is 15 amino acids long. CDR1 SGHDT and CDR2 YYEEEE come from the germline V gene. Trimming took 4 bases from V and 4 from J; bases not matched to a gene: 8. The CDR3 loop is CASSNRDRGMYEQYF. The CDR3 coding sequence is TGTGCCAGCAGCAACCGGGACAGGGGTATGTACGAGCAGTACTTC.

The chain joins TRBV4-1 to TRBJ1-6; 8 nucleotides match TRBD1. From germline, CDR1 is MGHRA and CDR2 YSYEKL. Unmatched junction bases numbered 8, after V lost 0 bases and J lost 7 bases. This CDR3 has 17 amino acids. The CDR3 nucleotides read TGCGCCAGCAGCCAAGACTCCCCTAGACAGGGGAATTCACCCCTCCACTTT. Residues: CASSQDSPRQGNSPLHF.

The chain recombines TRBV6-2 or TRBV6-3 with TRBJ1-1; the D is unclear. There are 14 residues in the CDR3. Germline V gives CDR1 MNHEY, CDR2 SVGEGT. Between the trimmed V and J ends, which lost 5 bases and 2 bases, there was a span of 12 bases. The CDR3 protein is CASSRTTSNTEAFF. The CDR3, as DNA: TGTGCCAGCAGTAGGACCACAAGTAACACTGAAGCTTTCTTT.

This chain connects TRBV29-1 to TRBJ2-5; perhaps TRBD2 as D (6 bases). CDR3 size: 11 residues. Germline V gives CDR1 SQVTM, CDR2 ANQGSEA. Trimming took off 7 bases at V and 11 bases at J, with 17 bases between the two ends. The CDR3 region is CSGVGGVRQYF. The CDR3 nucleotides read TGCAGCGGAGTCGGGGGTGTAAGGCAGTACTTC.

The CDR3 loop reads CASSQEWGVEPQHF. CDR3 in DNA: TGCGCCAGCAGCCAAGAATGGGGAGTGGAGCCCCAGCATTTT. The chain joins TRBV4-3 to TRBJ1-5; D ambiguous. The CDR3 runs 14 residues. Trimming left V 0 bases short and J 8 bases short, with 11 bases between. Germline V lookup: CDR1 LGHNA, CDR2 YSLEER.

The rearrangement links TRBV10-3 to TRBJ1-4; D gene unclear. Trimming removed 10 bases at V and 4 bases at J, with 13 bases between. The V gene's germline CDR1 is ENHRY and CDR2 SYGVKD. CDR3 length equals 13 residues. The CDR3 bases are TGTGCCACCCAGTTCCGTTATAATGAAAAACTGTTTTTT. It translates to CATQFRYNEKLFF.